The 30 T cell receptor beta chains below all came from one sample that was sequenced in a study of cytomegalovirus exposure and HLA in healthy donors. A multiplex PCR was run with 60 Vbeta primers and 13 Jbeta primers. Sequencing used immunoSEQ multiplex PCR; TCRdb keeps in-frame clones, though not all of them. The sample comprises over 140,000 clones, approximately 82% of which are singletons, and approximately 1.5% rests with the top ten. Sequencing input: PBMCs. These receptors were taken from a man aged 30 to 45 in good health and CMV-seropositive.

This clone was picked up one time. The chain employs TRBV28 and TRBJ2-5; 9 nucleotides match TRBD1. V lost 6 bases to trimming and J lost 2 bases; unmatched junction nucleotides: 4. The germline V gene encodes CDR1 MDHEN and CDR2 SYDVKM. The CDR3 is 14 amino acids. CDR3 sequence: CASSWDRVQETQYF. CDR3 bases: TGTGCCAGCAGCTGGGACAGGGTACAAGAGACCCAGTACTTC.

The V call is TRBV5-4, the J call TRBJ2-7, with TRBD2 identical over 12 bases. This CDR3 is built from 16 residues. The V segment lost 4 bases and the J segment 7 bases; nucleotides outside the gene matches: 12. From germline, CDR1 is SGHNT and CDR2 YYREEE (reference sequence). The CDR3 nucleotides are TGTGCCAGCAGCAGGGAGGCTAGCGGGAGGGTGGGGGAGCAGTACTTC. Its translation is CASSREASGRVGEQYF.

This chain uses TRBV5-1 with TRBJ2-3, with 10 bases identical to TRBD2. Germline V CDR1 and CDR2: SGHRS, YFSETQ. J gave up 4 bases and V 0 bases, and 11 bases lay outside the gene matches. The CDR3 consists of 18 residues. The CDR3 reads CASSLGRSGRVPPDTQYF. CDR3 sequence (DNA): TGCGCCAGCAGCTTGGGGAGAAGCGGGAGGGTGCCCCCAGATACGCAGTATTTT.

This rearrangement joins TRBV19 to TRBJ1-5; 7 nucleotides align to TRBD1. The CDR3 has 16 amino acids. Losses at the gene ends were 6 bases for V and 0 bases for J; bases not matched to a gene: 8. Germline V lookup: CDR1 LNHDA, CDR2 SQIVND (reference sequence). The CDR3 here is CASRPRGANSNQPQHF. The DNA of the CDR3 is TGTGCCAGTAGACCCAGGGGGGCAAATAGCAATCAGCCCCAGCATTTT.

The chain employs TRBV18 and TRBJ2-2, with 7 bases identical to TRBD1. Germline CDR1 is KGHSH and CDR2 is LQKENI. V was clipped by 3 bases and J by 3 bases; unmatched bases: 4. The CDR3 totals 15 residues. The CDR3 reads CASSPRQGDTGELFF. Here the CDR3 DNA reads TGTGCCAGCTCACCTCGCCAGGGGGACACCGGGGAGCTGTTTTTT. The full variable domain, completed using reference TRBV18 and TRBJ2-2, is NAGVMQNPRHLVRRRGQEARLRCSPMKGHSHVYWYRQLPEEGLKFMVYLQKENIIDESGMPKERFSAEFPKEGPSILRIQQVVRGDSAAYFCASSPRQGDTGELFFGEGSRLTVL.

The rearrangement links TRBV5-4 to TRBJ1-1, with D possibly being TRBD1 (5 bases). From germline, CDR1 is SGHNT and CDR2 YYREEE (reference sequence). With 4 bases removed from V and 6 bases from J, the gap between germline ends came to 19 bases. CDR3 length: 15 amino acids. The CDR3 loop reads CASSPTGGGIPEAFF. The CDR3 region has the DNA TGTGCCAGCAGCCCCACTGGGGGGGGTATCCCTGAAGCTTTCTTT.

Only one count was recorded for this clone. V usage is TRBV7-2 and J usage is TRBJ2-5; 9 bases map to TRBD2. The CDR3 has 15 amino acids. Germline V gives CDR1 SGHTA, CDR2 FQGNSA. V lost 5 bases to trimming and J lost 6 bases; unmatched junction nucleotides: 10. The CDR3, as DNA: TGTGCCAGCAGCGGCCGACTAGCGGACCGCAAGACCCAGTACTTC. Protein: CASSGRLADRKTQYF.

The J gene is TRBJ2-1, the V gene TRBV28; TRBD2 matches 10 bases. The length of the CDR3 is 16 residues. Unmatched junction bases numbered 6, after V lost 5 bases and J lost 2 bases. Per the germline V gene, CDR1 is MDHEN and CDR2 is SYDVKM. The CDR3 reads CASSPPLAGAYNEQFF. The CDR3 coding sequence is TGTGCCAGCAGTCCCCCCCTAGCGGGGGCCTACAATGAGCAGTTCTTC.

The chain has TRBV5-1 and TRBJ2-7, with TRBD2 as a possible D gene (5 bases). From germline, CDR1 is SGHRS and CDR2 YFSETQ. This CDR3 is built from 15 residues. V lost 2 bases and J 0 bases, leaving 12 bases between the germline ends. CDR3 in DNA: TGCGCCAGCAGCTTTTCTGGCGGGTTCTCCTACGAGCAGTACTTC. Residues: CASSFSGGFSYEQYF.

The chain employs TRBV6-6 and TRBJ1-4, with D possibly matching TRBD1 (6 bases). Germline CDR1 and CDR2: MNHNY and SVGAGI (reference sequence). This CDR3 has 14 residues. V gave up 8 bases and J gave up 8 bases, with 18 bases separating them. In nucleotides, the CDR3 is TGTGCCAGCGGATGGCCAGGGGAGGGGGAAAAACTGTTTTTT. This gives the protein CASGWPGEGEKLFF.

V usage is TRBV16 and J usage is TRBJ2-1, with TRBD1 as a possible D gene (5 bases). The CDR3 contains 16 residues. The germline V gene encodes CDR1 KGHSY and CDR2 FQNENV. The V and J ends lost 4 bases and 9 bases respectively, with 22 bases between them. CDR3 residues: CASSPQLGQGGFEQFF. In DNA form, the CDR3 reads TGTGCCAGCAGCCCACAGCTGGGGCAGGGCGGATTTGAGCAGTTCTTC.

V usage is TRBV9 and J usage is TRBJ2-3, with 7 bases aligning to TRBD2. After removal of 1 base from V and 2 bases from J, the junction contained 10 bases not matched to a gene. The germline CDR1 and CDR2 sequences are SGDLS and YYNGEE. The CDR3 runs 17 residues. The CDR3 bases are TGTGCCAGCAGCGTAATCGGCGGGAGCCTCCCCACAGATACGCAGTATTTT. As protein: CASSVIGGSLPTDTQYF.

Turning to this clone: Germline is not matched at one junction end, which may reflect a read error. This chain connects TRBV7-7 to TRBJ2-7; weak D call: TRBD1 (5 bases). The CDR3 is 12 residues long. The V gene's germline CDR1 is SSHAT and CDR2 FNYEAQ (reference sequence). The CDR3 nucleotides read TGTGCTAGCAACCCGTTTGGCAGACAGAAGGGCTTC. Its protein is CASNPFGRQKGF.

This chain joins TRBV15 and TRBJ1-3; no clear D gene. Germline CDR1 LNHNV, CDR2 YYDKDF (reference sequence). V was pared by 4 bases and J by 0 bases, with 10 bases between. The CDR3 spans 15 residues. As DNA, the CDR3 is TGTGCCACCAGCAAAGCAGGCCCCTCTGGAAACACCATATATTTT. Protein sequence: CATSKAGPSGNTIYF.

The chain combines TRBV9 with TRBJ1-3; perhaps TRBD1 as D (5 bases). Germline V lookup: CDR1 SGDLS, CDR2 YYNGEE. The CDR3 has 17 amino acids. V lost 0 bases and J 1 base, leaving 14 bases between the germline ends. CDR3: CASSVGAGRRSGNTIYF. The CDR3 DNA is TGTGCCAGCAGCGTAGGAGCAGGGAGGCGTTCTGGAAACACCATATATTTT.

This chain links TRBV7-9 with TRBJ2-3, with D perhaps matching TRBD2 (6 bases). V was trimmed by 4 bases and J by 0 bases, leaving 17 bases between them. Per the germline V gene, CDR1 is SEHNR and CDR2 is FQNEAQ (reference sequence). There are 17 residues in the CDR3. The CDR3 reads CASSYLAAIPSTDTQYF. For the CDR3, the DNA is TGTGCCAGCAGCTATTTAGCGGCGATCCCTAGCACAGATACGCAGTATTTT.

The chain employs TRBV18 and TRBJ1-2; D gene unclear. V was clipped by 3 bases and J by 10 bases, with 15 bases between them. The CDR3 runs 13 residues. Germline V CDR1 and CDR2: KGHSH, LQKENI. CDR3 sequence (DNA): TGTGCCAGCTCACCCACCGGGTCCCGAGACTACACCTTC. Encoded protein: CASSPTGSRDYTF.

The V gene is TRBV5-4, the J gene TRBJ2-3; 10 bases map to TRBD2. CDR1 is SGHNT, CDR2 YYREEE, per germline (reference sequence). Germline trimming cut 4 bases from V and 1 base from J; bases unmatched to any gene: 3. This CDR3 is built from 15 residues. The DNA of the CDR3 is TGTGCCAGCAGCCCTGGGACTAGCGGCACAGATACGCAGTATTTT. It translates to CASSPGTSGTDTQYF. Based on the CDR3 plus reference TRBV5-4 and TRBJ2-3, the full variable domain is ETGVTQSPTHLIKTRGQQVTLRCSSQSGHNTVSWYQQALGQGPQFIFQYYREEENGRGNFPPRFSGLQFPNYSSELNVNALELDDSALYLCASSPGTSGTDTQYFGPGTRLTVL.

The genes are TRBV28 and TRBJ2-1; tentative D call: TRBD1 (6 bases). CDR3 length equals 15 residues. Deletions cut 6 bases from V and 4 bases from J, with 16 bases between. In germline, CDR1 is MDHEN, CDR2 SYDVKM. The CDR3 here is CASRIRGDRYNEQFF. The CDR3 nucleotides read TGTGCCAGCAGGATCAGGGGTGACAGATACAATGAGCAGTTCTTC.

The chain employs TRBV5-4 and TRBJ2-1, with 10 bases matching TRBD2. CDR1 is SGHNT and CDR2 is YYREEE in the germline V gene (reference sequence). The CDR3 has 15 amino acids. Trimming at V came to 1 base and at J to 6 bases, leaving 4 bases not matched to a gene. CDR3 in amino acids: CASSLPSGSPNEQFF. CDR3 nucleotide sequence: TGTGCCAGCAGCTTGCCTAGCGGGAGCCCCAATGAGCAGTTCTTC.

This clone was counted many times. The rearrangement uses TRBV10-1 and TRBJ1-1, with 9 bases fitting TRBD1. Germline V CDR1 and CDR2: WNHNN, SYGVQD (reference sequence). The CDR3 runs to 13 residues. Trimming cost V 6 bases and J 5 bases; bases outside gene matches: 4. The CDR3 protein is CASSRDRVTEAFF. DNA for the CDR3: TGCGCCAGCAGCCGGGACAGGGTGACTGAAGCTTTCTTT.

The sample holds a few counts of this clone. This chain joins TRBV7-7 and TRBJ2-7, with a tentative D call TRBD2 (5 bases). V was clipped by 4 bases and J by 5 bases, with 12 bases between them. This CDR3 is 13 amino acids long. CDR1 and CDR2 (germline): SSHAT, FNYEAQ (reference sequence). CDR3 sequence reads: CASSSTTGDEQYF. The CDR3 DNA sequence: TGTGCCAGCAGCTCGACTACCGGGGACGAGCAGTACTTC.

This chain links TRBV27 with TRBJ2-7; 9 bases match TRBD1. This CDR3 region has 13 residues. The germline V gene has CDR1 MNHEY and CDR2 SMNVEV (reference sequence). J was trimmed by 7 bases and V by 5 bases; bases with no gene match: 6. The DNA for the CDR3 is TGTGCCAGCAGTGAAACAGGGGGCGGAGAGCAGTACTTC. Its protein product is CASSETGGGEQYF.

The chain recombines TRBV2 with TRBJ2-3, with 8 bases aligning to TRBD2. Losses at the gene ends were 4 bases for V and 0 bases for J; bases not matched to a gene: 12. Per germline, CDR1 SNHLY and CDR2 FYNNEI. The CDR3 covers 18 residues. In DNA, the CDR3 is TGTGCCAGCAGTGGTCCCGGGGGGGGAACCTATAGCACAGATACGCAGTATTTT. Protein: CASSGPGGGTYSTDTQYF.

The chain combines TRBV19 with TRBJ2-3; D uncertain. Germline V gene sequence: CDR1 LNHDA, CDR2 SQIVND (reference sequence). This CDR3 is 14 amino acids long. V was pared by 3 bases and J by 4 bases, with 11 bases between. This CDR3 reads CASSMRAEADTQYF. The CDR3 coding sequence is TGTGCCAGTAGTATGCGAGCTGAGGCAGATACGCAGTATTTT. The entire variable domain, with the rest obtained from reference TRBV19 and TRBJ2-3, is as follows: DGGITQSPKYLFRKEGQNVTLSCEQNLNHDAMYWYRQDPGQGLRLIYYSQIVNDFQKGDIAEGYSVSREKKESFPLTVTSAQKNPTAFYLCASSMRAEADTQYFGPGTRLTVL.

This chain connects TRBV9 to TRBJ2-3; D possibly corresponds to TRBD2 (5 bases). Germline V gives CDR1 SGDLS, CDR2 YYNGEE. V was shortened by 4 bases and J by 1 base, with 10 bases between the two germline ends. The CDR3 contains 14 residues. The CDR3 region is CASSLEGGTDTQYF. The CDR3 bases are TGTGCCAGCAGCCTAGAGGGAGGCACAGATACGCAGTATTTT.

This clone was recorded a few times. The chain joins TRBV6-1 to TRBJ1-2; 9 bases agree with TRBD1. The CDR3 has 13 residues. J gave up 6 bases and V 1 base, and 0 bases lay outside the gene matches. Germline V gene data show CDR1 as MNHNS and CDR2 as SASEGT. DNA for the CDR3: TGTGCCAGCAGTGAAGGGACAGGGGATGGCTACACCTTC. Amino acids: CASSEGTGDGYTF.

This chain joins TRBV7-2 and TRBJ2-3, with D possibly TRBD2 on 6 matching bases. In germline, CDR1 is SGHTA, CDR2 FQGNSA. The CDR3 spans 16 residues. V lost 4 bases to trimming and J lost 2 bases, with 16 bases between them. As DNA, the CDR3 is TGTGCCAGCAGCTCATTACCGGGAGCCCTCACAGATACGCAGTATTTT. Amino acid sequence: CASSSLPGALTDTQYF. The complete variable domain, with remaining parts taken from reference TRBV7-2 and TRBJ2-3, reads GAGVSQSPSNKVTEKGKDVELRCDPISGHTALYWYRQSLGQGLEFLIYFQGNSAPDKSGLPSDRFSAERTGGSVSTLTIQRTQQEDSAVYLCASSSLPGALTDTQYFGPGTRLTVL.

The gene calls are TRBV5-4 and TRBJ2-6; a weak D match, TRBD1 (6 bases). The CDR3 has 18 amino acids. V was clipped by 4 bases and J by 0 bases, with 17 bases between them. Germline V gene data show CDR1 as SGHNT and CDR2 as YYREEE (reference sequence). The CDR3 sequence: CASSPRQAPLSGANVLTF. CDR3 in DNA: TGTGCCAGCAGCCCAAGACAGGCCCCCCTCTCTGGGGCCAACGTCCTGACTTTC.

The count of this clone is one. The chain joins TRBV28 to TRBJ1-6, with 7 nucleotides matching TRBD1. From germline, CDR1 is MDHEN and CDR2 SYDVKM. The CDR3 loop spans 15 amino acids. After removal of 2 bases from V and 10 bases from J, the junction contained 8 bases not matched to a gene. The CDR3, as DNA: TGTGCCAGCAGTTTAGCTGTGACAGGGTTGTCACCCCTCCACTTT. It yields the protein CASSLAVTGLSPLHF. The full variable domain, completed using reference TRBV28 and TRBJ1-6, is DVKVTQSSRYLVKRTGEKVFLECVQDMDHENMFWYRQDPGLGLRLIYFSYDVKMKEKGDIPEGYSVSREKKERFSLILESASTNQTSMYLCASSLAVTGLSPLHFGNGTRLTVT.